Below are 10 T cell receptor beta chains sequenced from a single sample in a study of radiotherapy plus CTLA-4 blockade in lung cancer. Assay used: immunoSEQ multiplex PCR; TCRdb lists only in-frame clones, some missing. Here the sample spans 80,000 or so clones, around 78% being singletons. The sequenced sample was peripheral blood, obtained from a patient treated with radiotherapy plus ipilimumab. These receptors were collected from a human donor with non-small cell lung cancer whose response to radiotherapy plus ipilimumab could not be evaluated. Some clones in this sample may be carry-over from other donors' samples.

The CDR3, as DNA: TGTGCCAGTAGTATCCAGGGGTATAATTCACCCCTCCACTTT. This codes for CASSIQGYNSPLHF. The rearrangement links TRBV19 to TRBJ1-6, with D perhaps TRBD1 (6 bases). Per the germline V gene, CDR1 is LNHDA and CDR2 is SQIVND (reference sequence). The V end lost 3 bases, the J end lost 4 bases, and 7 bases lay between the germline ends. CDR3 length: 14 residues.

This sequence joins TRBV5-1 and TRBJ1-6, with D tentatively TRBD1 (6 bases). The CDR3 is 15 residues long. Trimming left V 4 bases short and J 8 bases short, with 16 bases between. Germline loops: CDR1 SGHRS, CDR2 YFSETQ. The CDR3 nucleotides are TGCGCCAGCAGCCAGGGACACAGAAGGGATTCACCCCTCCACTTT. Residues: CASSQGHRRDSPLHF. Supplemented by reference TRBV5-1 and TRBJ1-6, the full variable domain reads KAGVTQTPRYLIKTRGQQVTLSCSPISGHRSVSWYQQTPGQGLQFLFEYFSETQRNKGNFPGRFSGRQFSNSRSEMNVSTLELGDSALYLCASSQGHRRDSPLHFGNGTRLTVT.

The J gene is TRBJ2-5, the V gene TRBV5-5; tentatively, D is TRBD1 (5 bases). The CDR3 extends over 17 amino acids. The V gene lost 2 bases and the J gene lost 1 base, with 18 bases spanning the gap. Germline assignment: CDR1 SGHKS and CDR2 YYEKEE (reference sequence). The CDR3 loop reads CASSLFSGGAAQETQYF. DNA of the CDR3: TGTGCCAGCAGCTTATTTTCGGGTGGGGCAGCCCAAGAGACCCAGTACTTC.

The DNA for the CDR3 is TGTGCCAGCTCACCGGATTTGGGGTCGGGGCAGCCCCAGCATTTT. It yields the protein CASSPDLGSGQPQHF. The V gene is TRBV18, the J gene TRBJ1-5; D call uncertain. There are 15 residues in the CDR3. Looked up from germline, CDR1 is KGHSH and CDR2 is LQKENI. Trimming stripped 3 bases from V and 7 bases from J, with 16 bases between.

This clone was seen a few times. The CDR3 protein is CASSVTDSYEQYF. In DNA, the CDR3 is TGTGCCAGCAGCGTAACTGACAGCTACGAGCAGTACTTC. The chain is built from TRBV9 and TRBJ2-7; possibly TRBD1 for D (5 bases). Per germline, CDR1 SGDLS and CDR2 YYNGEE. The CDR3 runs to 13 residues. V lost 1 base to trimming and J lost 3 bases, with 8 bases between them. The full variable domain, rest sourced from reference TRBV9 and TRBJ2-7, is DSGVTQTPKHLITATGQRVTLRCSPRSGDLSVYWYQQSLDQGLQFLIQYYNGEERAKGNILERFSAQQFPDLHSELNLSSLELGDSALYFCASSVTDSYEQYFGPGTRLTVT.

About this clone itself: Sequence at one end of the junction differs from germline and may be a read error. This chain connects TRBV5-1 to TRBJ2-1, with D hard to call. CDR1 is SGHRS, CDR2 YFSETQ, per germline. The CDR3 covers 14 residues. CDR3 nucleotides: TGCGCCAGCAGTTTGGGCGCATCCTACAATGAGCAGTTCTTC. As protein: CASSLGASYNEQFF.

This clone was seen once. V and J are TRBV18 and TRBJ2-1, with 10 bases lining up with TRBD2. Looked up from germline, CDR1 is KGHSH and CDR2 is LQKENI. The CDR3 runs to 15 residues. The V and J ends lost 3 bases and 3 bases, in that order; junction bases with no gene match: 2. The CDR3: CASSPPSGGYNEQFF. The CDR3 DNA reads TGTGCCAGCTCACCGCCTAGCGGGGGCTACAATGAGCAGTTCTTC.

The V and J genes are TRBV11-2 and TRBJ2-3; a possible D gene is TRBD2 (5 bases). V lost 1 base, J lost 7 bases, and 9 bases lay in between. CDR1 is SGHAT, CDR2 FQNNGV, per germline. The CDR3 loop spans 13 amino acids. The CDR3 DNA is TGTGCCAGCAGCTTAGGCGGGCCGAATACGCAGTATTTT. It yields the protein CASSLGGPNTQYF.

The CDR3 DNA sequence: TGCGCCAGCAGCTTCGGACTCTACACAGATACGCAGTATTTT. Translated, it gives CASSFGLYTDTQYF. The J gene is TRBJ2-3, the V gene TRBV5-1; D may be TRBD2 (5 bases). In germline, CDR1 is SGHRS, CDR2 YFSETQ. The germline V and J ends were trimmed by 2 bases and 2 bases, with 9 bases remaining between them. The CDR3 is 14 amino acids.

Comments on this clone: The sample carries other DNA sequences with the same CDR3. V gene TRBV9 combines with J gene TRBJ1-2; TRBD1 matches 9 bases. The CDR3 has 16 amino acids. V lost 0 bases to trimming and J lost 8 bases; unmatched junction nucleotides: 11. Germline V gene sequence: CDR1 SGDLS, CDR2 YYNGEE. CDR3 sequence: CASSVVAETGGDGYTF. The CDR3 coding sequence is TGTGCCAGCAGCGTAGTAGCGGAGACAGGGGGTGACGGCTACACCTTC. Full variable domain (outside the CDR3, taken from reference TRBV9 and TRBJ1-2): DSGVTQTPKHLITATGQRVTLRCSPRSGDLSVYWYQQSLDQGLQFLIQYYNGEERAKGNILERFSAQQFPDLHSELNLSSLELGDSALYFCASSVVAETGGDGYTFGSGTRLTVV.